This T cell receptor beta chain was identified during a study of CD8 T cells in Susac syndrome. In blood CD8+ and CD4+ T cells, TCR beta underwent sequencing. cDNA came from about 0.5 to 1 ug RNA primed by random hexamers. MiXCR was run by TCRdb on the immunoSEQ multiplex PCR reads, yielding one entry per CDR3 protein. The table shows around 140,000 distinct CDR3 sequences, with around 80% occurring only once. Sequenced: CD8+ T cells from PBMCs. The sequence derives from a human donor with multiple sclerosis.

CDR3 nucleotides: TGTGCCAGCAGCCAACCCCTAGGGACAGGAGAGAAAGAGACCCAGTACTTC. This codes for CASSQPLGTGEKETQYF. The chain recombines TRBV3-1 with TRBJ2-5, with TRBD1 matching over 8 bases. The V gene end was trimmed by 2 bases and the J gene end by 3 bases; junction bases not matched to a gene: 11. The CDR3 is 17 residues long. The germline V gene encodes CDR1 LGHDT and CDR2 YNNKEL (reference sequence).